This T cell receptor (beta chain) was recorded in a study of shared clonotypes between healthy human individuals. The data were produced by immunoSEQ multiplex PCR, yet TCRdb's version contains in-frame clones alone and is incomplete. The profile shows around 2,000,000 clones, just under 95% of them singletons. This clone showed up just once. As defined, naive CD8 cells were CD45RO-negative and positively selected for CCR7, with terminally differentiated effector memory CD45RA+ cells excluded. Source material: naive CD8+ T cells sorted from blood. The source of this sequence is a man between 18 and 29 years old in good health.

Written as DNA, the CDR3 is TGTGCCAGCAGTCAACCGACAGACTACTACAATGAGCAGTTCTTC. It encodes CASSQPTDYYNEQFF. The chain combines TRBV6-1 with TRBJ2-1, with D perhaps given as TRBD1 or TRBD2 (5 bases each). The CDR3 sequence is 15 residues long. CDR1 and CDR2 from the germline V gene are MNHNS and SASEGT. V lost 5 bases and J lost 3, with 14 bases in between.